One and the same sample provided the 5 T cell receptor beta chains below, sequenced in a study of T cells after yellow fever vaccination. TCRdb independently ran MiXCR on the 5' RACE reads; one entry per CDR3 protein. Among 250,000 to 350,000 distinct CDR3 sequences, around 4.5% were seen once, and the ten largest hold 15% to 20%. The sample in question was PBMCs, obtained 15 days after the yellow fever booster vaccination. These TCRs come from a man aged 18-30 years who received the YFV17D yellow fever vaccine.

At least ten counts were recorded for this clonotype. The chain combines TRBV6-5 with TRBJ2-1; D is perhaps TRBD2 (6 bases). Trimming shortened V by 7 bases and J by 1 base, and 17 bases separated the two germline ends. Germline V gene sequence: CDR1 MNHEY, CDR2 SVGAGI. There are 16 residues in the CDR3. As DNA, the CDR3 is TGTGCCAGCAACCCTGCCGGGCTAGCGTCCTACAATGAGCAGTTCTTC. It translates to CASNPAGLASYNEQFF.

This clonotype has at least ten counts. The V gene is TRBV12-3 or TRBV12-4, the J gene TRBJ1-3; D unresolved. The V and J ends lost 3 bases and 0 bases respectively, with 6 bases between them. This CDR3 is 14 amino acids long. CDR3 residues: CASSFGSSGNTIYF. CDR3 coding DNA: TGTGCCAGCAGTTTCGGCAGCTCTGGAAACACCATATATTTT.

This clonotype occurred many times. This sequence joins TRBV2 and TRBJ2-2, with no clear D. Trimming removed 8 bases from V and 0 bases from J, with 10 bases in between. CDR1 is SNHLY and CDR2 is FYNNEI in the germline V gene. The CDR3 totals 14 residues. CDR3 residues: CASEPSSNTGELFF. CDR3 DNA sequence: TGTGCCAGCGAGCCTTCGTCGAACACCGGGGAGCTGTTTTTT.

This clonotype was seen repeatedly, ten times or more. This chain joins TRBV29-1 and TRBJ2-1; D is possibly TRBD1 or TRBD2 (5 bases each). Per the germline V gene, CDR1 is SQVTM and CDR2 is ANQGSEA. This CDR3 is 17 amino acids long. V was shortened by 7 bases and J by 1 base, with 23 bases between the two germline ends. This CDR3 reads CSGQDSFGGISYNEQFF. The CDR3 region has the DNA TGCAGCGGGCAAGACAGTTTTGGGGGAATTTCCTACAATGAGCAGTTCTTC.

In its sample, this clonotype was seen a few times. As DNA, the CDR3 is TGTGCCAGCAGCTTGCTAGAGAGCTCCTACGAGCAGTACTTC. This translates into CASSLLESSYEQYF. The V and J genes are TRBV5-6 and TRBJ2-7, with D uncertain. Germline CDR1 is SGHDT and CDR2 is YYEEEE. V was trimmed by 1 base and J by 0 bases, leaving 8 bases between them. The CDR3 length is 14 residues.